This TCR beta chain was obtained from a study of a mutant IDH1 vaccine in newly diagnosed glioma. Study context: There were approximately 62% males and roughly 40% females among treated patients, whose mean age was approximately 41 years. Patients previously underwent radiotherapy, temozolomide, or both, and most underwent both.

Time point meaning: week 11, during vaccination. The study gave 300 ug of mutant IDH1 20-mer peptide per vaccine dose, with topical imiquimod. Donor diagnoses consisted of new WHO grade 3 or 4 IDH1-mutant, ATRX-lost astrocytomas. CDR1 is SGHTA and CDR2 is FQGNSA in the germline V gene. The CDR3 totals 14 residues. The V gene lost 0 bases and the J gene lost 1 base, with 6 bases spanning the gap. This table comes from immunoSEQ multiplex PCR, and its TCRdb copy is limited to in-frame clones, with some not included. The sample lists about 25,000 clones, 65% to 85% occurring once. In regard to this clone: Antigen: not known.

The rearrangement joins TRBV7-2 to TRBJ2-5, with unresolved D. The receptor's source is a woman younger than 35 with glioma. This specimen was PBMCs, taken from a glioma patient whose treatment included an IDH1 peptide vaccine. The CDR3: CASSLAPRQETQYF. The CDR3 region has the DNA TGTGCCAGCAGCTTAGCTCCCCGCCAAGAGACCCAGTACTTC.